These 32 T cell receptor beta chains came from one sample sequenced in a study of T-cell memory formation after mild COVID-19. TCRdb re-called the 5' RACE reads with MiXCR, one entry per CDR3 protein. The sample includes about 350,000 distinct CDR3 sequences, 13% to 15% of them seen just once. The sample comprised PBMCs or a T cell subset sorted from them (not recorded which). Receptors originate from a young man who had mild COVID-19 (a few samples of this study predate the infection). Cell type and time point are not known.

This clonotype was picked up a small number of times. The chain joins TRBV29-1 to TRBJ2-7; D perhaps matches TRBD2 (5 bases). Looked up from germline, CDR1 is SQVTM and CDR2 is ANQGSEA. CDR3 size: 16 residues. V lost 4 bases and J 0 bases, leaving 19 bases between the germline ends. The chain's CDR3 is CSVAGRTGPYSYEQYF. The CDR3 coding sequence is TGCAGCGTTGCCGGGCGGACTGGACCTTACTCCTACGAGCAGTACTTC.

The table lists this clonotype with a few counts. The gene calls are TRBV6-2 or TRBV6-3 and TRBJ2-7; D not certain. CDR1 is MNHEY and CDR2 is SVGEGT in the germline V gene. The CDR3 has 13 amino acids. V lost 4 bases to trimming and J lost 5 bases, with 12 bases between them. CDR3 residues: CASSLLVSDEQYV. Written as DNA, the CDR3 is TGTGCCAGCAGTTTACTTGTTTCGGACGAGCAGTACGTC.

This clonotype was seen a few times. CDR3 sequence: CASSVDGSGGQETQYF. The CDR3 DNA sequence: TGTGCCAGCAGCGTTGATGGTAGCGGGGGACAAGAGACCCAGTACTTC. The genes are TRBV9 and TRBJ2-5; 9 nucleotides match TRBD2. The CDR3 extends over 16 amino acids. CDR1 and CDR2 from the germline V gene are SGDLS and YYNGEE. After removal of 2 bases from V and 2 bases from J, the junction contained 7 bases not matched to a gene.

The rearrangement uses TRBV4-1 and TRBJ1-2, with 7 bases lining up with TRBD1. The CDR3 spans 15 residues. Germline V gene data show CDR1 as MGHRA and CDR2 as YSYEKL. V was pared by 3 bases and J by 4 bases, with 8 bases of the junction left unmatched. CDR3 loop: CASSQRQGGAYGYTF. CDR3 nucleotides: TGCGCCAGCAGCCAGAGACAGGGTGGGGCCTATGGCTACACCTTC.

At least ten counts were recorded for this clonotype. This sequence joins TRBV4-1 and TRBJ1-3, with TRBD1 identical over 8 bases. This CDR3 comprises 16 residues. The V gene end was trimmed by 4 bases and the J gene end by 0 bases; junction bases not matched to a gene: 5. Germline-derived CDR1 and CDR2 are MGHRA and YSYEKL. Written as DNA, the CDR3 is TGCGCCAGCAGCCCAGGGGACAGGCCCTCTGGAAACACCATATATTTT. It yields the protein CASSPGDRPSGNTIYF.

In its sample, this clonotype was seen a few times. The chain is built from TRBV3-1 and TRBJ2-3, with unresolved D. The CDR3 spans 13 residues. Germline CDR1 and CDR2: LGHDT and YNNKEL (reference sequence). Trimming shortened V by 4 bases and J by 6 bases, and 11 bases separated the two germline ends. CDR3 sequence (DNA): TGTGCCAGCAGCCTGTATGCTGGGGATACGCAGTATTTT. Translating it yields CASSLYAGDTQYF.

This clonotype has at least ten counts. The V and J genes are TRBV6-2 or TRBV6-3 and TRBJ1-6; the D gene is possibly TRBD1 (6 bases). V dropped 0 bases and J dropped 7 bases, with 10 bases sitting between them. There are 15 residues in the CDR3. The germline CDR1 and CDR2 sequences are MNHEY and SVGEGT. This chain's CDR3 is CASSYSGADNSPLHF. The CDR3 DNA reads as TGTGCCAGCAGTTACTCGGGGGCGGACAATTCACCCCTCCACTTT.

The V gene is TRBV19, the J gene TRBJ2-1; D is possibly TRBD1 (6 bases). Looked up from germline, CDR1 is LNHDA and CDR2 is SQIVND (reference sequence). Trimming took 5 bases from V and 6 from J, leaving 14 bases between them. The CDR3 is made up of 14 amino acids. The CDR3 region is CASSVRGSPNEQFF. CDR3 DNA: TGTGCCAGTAGTGTCAGGGGCTCCCCCAATGAGCAGTTCTTC. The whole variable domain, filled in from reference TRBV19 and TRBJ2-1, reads DGGITQSPKYLFRKEGQNVTLSCEQNLNHDAMYWYRQDPGQGLRLIYYSQIVNDFQKGDIAEGYSVSREKKESFPLTVTSAQKNPTAFYLCASSVRGSPNEQFFGPGTRLTVL.

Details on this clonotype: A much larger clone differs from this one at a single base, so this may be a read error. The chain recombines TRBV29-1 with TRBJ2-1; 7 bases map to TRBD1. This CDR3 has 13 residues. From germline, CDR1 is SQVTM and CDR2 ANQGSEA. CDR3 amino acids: CSVAGDSHNEQLF. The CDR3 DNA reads TGCAGCGTCGCCGGGGACAGCCACAATGAGCAGTTATTC.

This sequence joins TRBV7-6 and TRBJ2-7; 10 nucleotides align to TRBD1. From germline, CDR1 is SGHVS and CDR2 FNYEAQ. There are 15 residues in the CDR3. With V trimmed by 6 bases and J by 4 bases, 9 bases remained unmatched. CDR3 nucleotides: TGTGCCAGCAGGCCCCCGGGACAGGGGCGATACGAGCAGTACTTC. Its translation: CASRPPGQGRYEQYF.

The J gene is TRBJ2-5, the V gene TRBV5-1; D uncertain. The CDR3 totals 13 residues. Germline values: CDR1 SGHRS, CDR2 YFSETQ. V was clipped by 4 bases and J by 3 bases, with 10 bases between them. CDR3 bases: TGCGCCAGCAGCCCTTGGGTCGAAGAGACCCAGTACTTC. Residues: CASSPWVEETQYF.

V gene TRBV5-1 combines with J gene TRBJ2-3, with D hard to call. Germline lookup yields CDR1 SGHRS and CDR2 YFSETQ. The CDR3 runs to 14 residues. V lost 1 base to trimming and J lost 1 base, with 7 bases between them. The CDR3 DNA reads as TGCGCCAGCAGCTTGCGGCTTCGCACAGATACGCAGTATTTT. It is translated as CASSLRLRTDTQYF.

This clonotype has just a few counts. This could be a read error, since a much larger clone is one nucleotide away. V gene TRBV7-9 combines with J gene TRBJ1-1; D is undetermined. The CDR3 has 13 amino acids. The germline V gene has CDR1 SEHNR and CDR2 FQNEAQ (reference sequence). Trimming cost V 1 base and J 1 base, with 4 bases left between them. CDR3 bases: TGTGCCAGCAGCTTAGGGTCGAACACTGAAGCTTTCTTT. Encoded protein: CASSLGSNTEAFF.

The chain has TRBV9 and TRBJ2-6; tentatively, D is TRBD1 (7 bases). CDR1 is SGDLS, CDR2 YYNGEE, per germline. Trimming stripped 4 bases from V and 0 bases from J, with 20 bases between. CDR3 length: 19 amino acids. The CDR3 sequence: CASSPSGAGGSSGANVLTF. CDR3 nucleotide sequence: TGTGCCAGCAGCCCTTCCGGAGCAGGGGGGTCCTCTGGGGCCAACGTCCTGACTTTC.

The CDR3 sequence is CSSYGATNEKLFF. Here the CDR3 DNA reads TGCAGTTCTTACGGAGCAACTAATGAAAAACTGTTTTTT. This chain joins TRBV20-1 and TRBJ1-4; no clear D. Trimming took 8 bases from V and 0 from J, leaving 10 bases between them. This CDR3 has 13 residues. Germline CDR1 and CDR2: DFQATT and SNEGSKA (reference sequence).

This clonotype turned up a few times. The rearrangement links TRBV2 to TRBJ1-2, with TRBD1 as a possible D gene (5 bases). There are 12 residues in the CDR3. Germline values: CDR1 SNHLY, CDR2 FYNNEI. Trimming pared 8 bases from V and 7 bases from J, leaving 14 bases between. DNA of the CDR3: TGTGCCAGCCCGACAGAAGACGTTGGCTACACCTTC. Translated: CASPTEDVGYTF.

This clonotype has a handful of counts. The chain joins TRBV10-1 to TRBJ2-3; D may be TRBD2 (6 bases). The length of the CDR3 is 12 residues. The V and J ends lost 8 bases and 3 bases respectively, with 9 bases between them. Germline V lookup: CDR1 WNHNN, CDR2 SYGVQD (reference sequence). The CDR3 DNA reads TGCGCCAGCTCCGGGACTACAGATACGCAGTATTTT. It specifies CASSGTTDTQYF.

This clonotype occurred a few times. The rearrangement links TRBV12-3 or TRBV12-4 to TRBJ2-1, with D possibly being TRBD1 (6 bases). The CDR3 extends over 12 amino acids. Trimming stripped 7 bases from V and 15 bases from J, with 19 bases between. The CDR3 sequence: CASKQQGSPGFF. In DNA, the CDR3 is TGTGCCAGCAAACAACAGGGATCCCCTGGGTTCTTC.

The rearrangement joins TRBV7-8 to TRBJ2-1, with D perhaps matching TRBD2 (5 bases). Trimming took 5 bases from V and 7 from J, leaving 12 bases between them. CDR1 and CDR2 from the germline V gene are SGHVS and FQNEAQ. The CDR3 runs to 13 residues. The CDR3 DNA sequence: TGTGCCAGCAGCCCCCGGCCGGGAAATGAGCAGTTCTTC. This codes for CASSPRPGNEQFF.

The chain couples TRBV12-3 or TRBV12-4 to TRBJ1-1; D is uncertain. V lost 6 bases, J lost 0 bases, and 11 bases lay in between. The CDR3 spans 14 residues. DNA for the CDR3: TGTGCCAGCAGCCAGTTTCCCCTGAACACTGAAGCTTTCTTT. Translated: CASSQFPLNTEAFF.

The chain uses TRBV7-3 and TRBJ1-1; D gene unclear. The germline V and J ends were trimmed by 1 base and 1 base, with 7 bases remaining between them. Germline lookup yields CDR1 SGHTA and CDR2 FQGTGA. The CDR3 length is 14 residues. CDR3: CASSLMSGNTEAFF. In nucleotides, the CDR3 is TGTGCCAGCAGCTTAATGAGCGGGAACACTGAAGCTTTCTTT.

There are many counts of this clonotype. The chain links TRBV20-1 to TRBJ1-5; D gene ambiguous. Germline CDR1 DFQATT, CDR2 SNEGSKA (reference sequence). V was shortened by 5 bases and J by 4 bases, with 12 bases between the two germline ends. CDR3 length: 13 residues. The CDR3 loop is CSASQHLNQPQHF. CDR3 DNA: TGCAGTGCTTCCCAACATCTTAATCAGCCCCAGCATTTT.

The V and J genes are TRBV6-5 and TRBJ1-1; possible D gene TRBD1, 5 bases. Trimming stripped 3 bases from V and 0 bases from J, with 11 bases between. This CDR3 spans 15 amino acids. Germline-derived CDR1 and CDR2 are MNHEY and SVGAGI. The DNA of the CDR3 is TGTGCCAGCAGTTATCAGGGACTCCTGAACACTGAAGCTTTCTTT. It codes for CASSYQGLLNTEAFF.

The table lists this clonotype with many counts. CDR3 bases: TGCAGTGCTAGTACGAACCCCGGCTACACCTTC. Translation: CSASTNPGYTF. The chain is built from TRBV20-1 and TRBJ1-2; D unclear. CDR1 is DFQATT, CDR2 SNEGSKA, per germline (reference sequence). The CDR3 is made up of 11 amino acids. V gave up 3 bases and J gave up 8 bases, with 10 bases separating them.

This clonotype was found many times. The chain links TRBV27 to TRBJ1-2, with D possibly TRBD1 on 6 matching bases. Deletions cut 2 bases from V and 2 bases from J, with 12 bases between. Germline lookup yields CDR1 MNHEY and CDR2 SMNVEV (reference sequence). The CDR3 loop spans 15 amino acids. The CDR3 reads CASSLAAGANYGYTF. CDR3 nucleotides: TGTGCCAGCAGTTTAGCAGCAGGGGCCAACTATGGCTACACCTTC.

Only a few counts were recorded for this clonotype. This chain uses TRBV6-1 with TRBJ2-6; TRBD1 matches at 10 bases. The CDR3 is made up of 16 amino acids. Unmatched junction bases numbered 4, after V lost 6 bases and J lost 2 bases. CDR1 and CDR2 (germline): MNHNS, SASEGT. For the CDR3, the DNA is TGTGCCAGCAGGCCCGGACAGGGGGCTGGGGCCAACGTCCTGACTTTC. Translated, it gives CASRPGQGAGANVLTF.

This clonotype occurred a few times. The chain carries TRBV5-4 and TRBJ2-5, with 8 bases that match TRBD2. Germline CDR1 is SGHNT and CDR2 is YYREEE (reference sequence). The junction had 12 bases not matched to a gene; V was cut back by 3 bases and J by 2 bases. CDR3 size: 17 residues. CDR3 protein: CASSSAGARGAQETQYF. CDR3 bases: TGTGCCAGCAGCTCCGCTGGGGCGCGGGGGGCTCAAGAGACCCAGTACTTC.

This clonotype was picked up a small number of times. CDR3 in DNA: TGTGCCATTAGGGACAGGGGACTTCGCTTTAGCACAGATACGCAGTATTTT. Protein: CAIRDRGLRFSTDTQYF. V is TRBV7-2 and J is TRBJ2-3, with 10 bases lining up with TRBD1. This CDR3 is built from 17 residues. Germline CDR1 reads SGHTA; CDR2 reads FQGNSA. Trimming at V came to 10 bases and at J to 0 bases, leaving 13 bases not matched to a gene.

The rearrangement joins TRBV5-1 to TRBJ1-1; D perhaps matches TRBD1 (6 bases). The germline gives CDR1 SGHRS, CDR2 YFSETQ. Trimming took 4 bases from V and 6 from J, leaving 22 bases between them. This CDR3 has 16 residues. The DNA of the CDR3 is TGCGCCAGCAGCGCTGGGACGCGTGGACAGTTCGCTGAAGCTTTCTTT. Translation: CASSAGTRGQFAEAFF.

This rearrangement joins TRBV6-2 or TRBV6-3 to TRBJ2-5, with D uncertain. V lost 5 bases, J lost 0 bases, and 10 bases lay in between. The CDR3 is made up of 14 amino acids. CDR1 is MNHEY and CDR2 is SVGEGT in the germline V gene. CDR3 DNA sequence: TGTGCCAGCAGTAACACTGCGTACCAAGAGACCCAGTACTTC. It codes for CASSNTAYQETQYF.

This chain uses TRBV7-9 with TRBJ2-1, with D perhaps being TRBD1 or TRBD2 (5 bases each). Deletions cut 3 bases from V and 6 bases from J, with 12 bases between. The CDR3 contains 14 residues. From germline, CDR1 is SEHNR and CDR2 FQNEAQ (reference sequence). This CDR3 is CASSLRGPTNEQFF. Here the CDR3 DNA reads TGTGCCAGCAGCTTGAGGGGCCCAACCAATGAGCAGTTCTTC.

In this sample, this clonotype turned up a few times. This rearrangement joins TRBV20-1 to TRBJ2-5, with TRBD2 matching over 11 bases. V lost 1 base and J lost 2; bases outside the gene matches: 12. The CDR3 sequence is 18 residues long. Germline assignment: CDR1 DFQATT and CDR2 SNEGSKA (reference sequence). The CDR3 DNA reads TGCAGTGCTAGAGTAGTGCGTAGCGGGGGGGCGATTCAAGAGACCCAGTACTTC. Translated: CSARVVRSGGAIQETQYF.